These 20 T cell receptor beta chains were all obtained from the same sample, sequenced in a study of blood T cell repertoires in COVID-19. Profiled with immunoSEQ multiplex PCR; TCRdb holds only in-frame clones, not every one. The sample records fewer than 70,000 clones, about four fifths being singletons. Source material: peripheral blood. The receptors derive from a man aged 25-45 years with COVID-19, enrolled during active disease.

This chain links TRBV28 with TRBJ2-1, with 8 bases matching TRBD2. CDR3 length equals 15 residues. V shed 8 bases, J shed 4 bases, and the junction held 10 bases outside the gene matches. Germline assignment: CDR1 MDHEN and CDR2 SYDVKM. CDR3 sequence (DNA): TGTGCCAGCTCATACCCTCGGGGGGGGTACAATGAGCAGTTCTTC. Its translation is CASSYPRGGYNEQFF.

This chain links TRBV3-1 (or the pseudogene TRBV3-2) with TRBJ1-2; possible D gene TRBD1, 6 bases. Germline lookup yields CDR1 LGHDT and CDR2 YNNKEL (reference sequence). This CDR3 spans 14 amino acids. V gave up 1 base and J gave up 8 bases, with 14 bases separating them. The CDR3 DNA reads as TGTGCCAGCAGCCAAGGGTCCAGGGGCGGGGGCTACACCTTC. It specifies CASSQGSRGGGYTF.

The chain has TRBV14 and TRBJ1-1; D unresolved. CDR1 is SGHDN, CDR2 FVKESK, per germline. CDR3 length: 15 amino acids. V was trimmed by 3 bases and J by 4 bases, leaving 15 bases between them. The CDR3 spells CASSHLSEGGTEAFF. In nucleotides, the CDR3 is TGTGCCAGCAGCCACCTTAGTGAAGGCGGCACTGAAGCTTTCTTT. The complete variable domain, with remaining parts taken from reference TRBV14 and TRBJ1-1, reads EAGVTQFPSHSVIEKGQTVTLRCDPISGHDNLYWYRRVMGKEIKFLLHFVKESKQDESGMPNNRFLAERTGGTYSTLKVQPAELEDSGVYFCASSHLSEGGTEAFFGQGTRLTVV.

The CDR3 DNA reads as TGTGCCAGCAGCTTAGCGGGAAGGGGGCGGTACGAGCAGTACTTC. Its translation is CASSLAGRGRYEQYF. V gene TRBV7-2 combines with J gene TRBJ2-7; 7 bases align to TRBD1. The CDR3 spans 15 residues. V shed 0 bases, J shed 4 bases, and the junction held 6 bases outside the gene matches. The V gene's germline CDR1 is SGHTA and CDR2 FQGNSA.

In nucleotides, the CDR3 is TGTGCCAGCAGCTTGGGGACAGGGCTAAACTACGAGCAGTACTTC. Translation: CASSLGTGLNYEQYF. The chain joins TRBV11-3 to TRBJ2-7; 9 nucleotides line up with TRBD1. The CDR3 consists of 15 residues. With V trimmed by 3 bases and J by 3 bases, 6 bases remained unmatched. Germline V gene data show CDR1 as SGHNT and CDR2 as YENEEA.

The V and J genes are TRBV21-1 and TRBJ2-4; the table names TRBD1, a call not compared with the DNA. TRBV21-1 is a pseudogene. The CDR3 covers 18 residues. Here the CDR3 DNA reads TGTGCCAGCAGCAAAGCGGCCGACAGGGGTTTAGCAGAAAACATTCAGTACTTC. Its translation is CASSKAADRGLAENIQYF.

This CDR3 reads CAWTGWRSYNEQFF. The CDR3 coding sequence is TGTGCCTGGACCGGTTGGCGGTCCTACAATGAGCAGTTCTTC. V gene TRBV30 combines with J gene TRBJ2-1; D uncertain. The CDR3 spans 14 residues. V was shortened by 4 bases and J by 1 base, with 11 bases between the two germline ends. Germline V gene data show CDR1 as GTSNPN and CDR2 as SVGIG (reference sequence).

The chain combines TRBV30 with TRBJ2-1; 8 bases fit TRBD2. The CDR3 contains 15 residues. CDR1 and CDR2 from the germline V gene are GTSNPN and SVGIG (reference sequence). The ends lost 0 bases at V and 8 bases at J; junction bases unmatched: 9. The CDR3 nucleotides read TGTGCCTGGAGTGTACTGGCGGGAGGTGCTGATGAGCAGTTCTTC. Its translation is CAWSVLAGGADEQFF.

This clone was detected a few times. This chain connects TRBV19 to TRBJ2-7; 10 bases map to TRBD2. The V segment lost 4 bases and the J segment 0 bases; nucleotides outside the gene matches: 0. This CDR3 spans 14 amino acids. Germline assignment: CDR1 LNHDA and CDR2 SQIVND (reference sequence). DNA for the CDR3: TGTGCCAGTAGTACTAGCGGGAGCTCCTACGAGCAGTACTTC. Translated, it gives CASSTSGSSYEQYF.

The chain combines TRBV15 with TRBJ1-6; D call uncertain. Germline V CDR1 and CDR2: LNHNV, YYDKDF (reference sequence). The CDR3 contains 15 residues. The V gene lost 0 bases and the J gene lost 9 bases, with 12 bases spanning the gap. The DNA of the CDR3 is TGTGCCACCAGCAGAGATGGAGTAACAACTTCACCCCTCCACTTT. Translating it yields CATSRDGVTTSPLHF.

In its sample, this clone was seen once. The chain links TRBV20-1 to TRBJ2-1; D is undetermined. Germline values: CDR1 DFQATT, CDR2 SNEGSKA (reference sequence). The germline V and J ends were trimmed by 6 bases and 7 bases, with 10 bases remaining between them. This CDR3 has 11 amino acids. CDR3 nucleotides: TGCAGTGCGTCGACTGGAAATGAGCAGTTCTTC. Protein: CSASTGNEQFF.

The rearrangement uses TRBV6-6 and TRBJ1-5; D not resolved. The CDR3 runs to 14 residues. Trimming left V 2 bases short and J 4 bases short, with 9 bases between. Germline CDR1 and CDR2: MNHNY and SVGAGI (reference sequence). CDR3 nucleotide sequence: TGTGCCAGCAGTTACGGGCAGTCAAATCAGCCCCAGCATTTT. It translates to CASSYGQSNQPQHF.

The chain couples TRBV11-2 to TRBJ1-4; 11 bases are a match to TRBD1. The CDR3 is 14 amino acids. V lost 5 bases and J lost 7; bases outside the gene matches: 3. The germline gives CDR1 SGHAT, CDR2 FQNNGV. The CDR3 sequence is CASSRGQGGEKLFF. CDR3 bases: TGTGCCAGCAGCAGGGGACAGGGGGGTGAAAAACTGTTTTTT.

V usage is TRBV7-9 and J usage is TRBJ1-1; 9 bases are shared with TRBD1. CDR1 SEHNR and CDR2 FQNEAQ come from the germline V gene (reference sequence). With V trimmed by 4 bases and J by 5 bases, 5 bases remained unmatched. There are 14 residues in the CDR3. The CDR3 DNA follows: TGTGCCAGCAGCTGGGGGACAGGGATTACTGAAGCTTTCTTT. Translated: CASSWGTGITEAFF. Complete variable domain (other parts from reference TRBV7-9 and TRBJ1-1): DTGVSQNPRHKITKRGQNVTFRCDPISEHNRLYWYRQTLGQGPEFLTYFQNEAQLEKSRLLSDRFSAERPKGSFSTLEIQRTEQGDSAMYLCASSWGTGITEAFFGQGTRLTVV.

The CDR3 nucleotides read TGTGCCAGCTCGTTCGGACAGGGGGCAGGACAGCCCCAGCATTTT. It specifies CASSFGQGAGQPQHF. This rearrangement joins TRBV18 to TRBJ1-5, with 11 nucleotides matching TRBD1. The junction had 8 bases not matched to a gene; V was cut back by 6 bases and J by 7 bases. The CDR3 sequence is 15 residues long. Germline CDR1 KGHSH, CDR2 LQKENI.

The chain couples TRBV6-5 to TRBJ1-2; tentatively, D is TRBD1 (5 bases). V was pared by 7 bases and J by 3 bases, with 12 bases between. This CDR3 has 13 residues. CDR1 is MNHEY and CDR2 is SVGAGI in the germline V gene. The CDR3 region has the DNA TGTGCCAGCAAGCAGGGTTTCGACTATGGCTACACCTTC. Protein product: CASKQGFDYGYTF.

The CDR3 loop is CASSEWALTDTQYF. CDR3 nucleotides: TGTGCCAGCAGTGAATGGGCTCTCACAGATACGCAGTATTTT. The J gene is TRBJ2-3, the V gene TRBV6-1; unclear D gene. CDR3 length: 14 amino acids. Trimming shortened V by 2 bases and J by 2 bases, and 8 bases separated the two germline ends. Germline assignment: CDR1 MNHNS and CDR2 SASEGT.

The chain couples TRBV24-1 to TRBJ2-7, with 11 bases identical to TRBD2. The CDR3 has 17 amino acids. Trimming removed 5 bases from V and 9 bases from J; junction bases left unmatched: 17. In germline, CDR1 is KGHDR, CDR2 SFDVKD. As DNA, the CDR3 is TGTGCCACCAGTGCTTCATCCGCGGTTAGCGGGGGGGCCGTGCAGTACTTC. Protein sequence: CATSASSAVSGGAVQYF.

This clone was recorded only once. The chain couples TRBV6-2 or TRBV6-3 to TRBJ2-3; 8 positions agree with TRBD2. The length of the CDR3 is 16 residues. CDR1 and CDR2 (germline): MNHEY, SVGEGT. V dropped 3 bases and J dropped 4; count of bases not matched to a gene: 9. The CDR3 DNA is TGTGCCAGCAGTTATGATCGGCGGGGGGATGCAGATACGCAGTATTTT. Its protein is CASSYDRRGDADTQYF.

This chain links TRBV30 with TRBJ1-6; D perhaps matches TRBD1 (6 bases). V was cut by 3 bases and J by 6 bases, with 24 bases left in between. Germline CDR1 and CDR2: GTSNPN and SVGIG (reference sequence). This CDR3 has 18 residues. The CDR3 DNA sequence: TGTGCCTGGAGGTATCCCGGGACAAGGCGGTCTATTAATTCACCCCTCCACTTT. Encoded protein: CAWRYPGTRRSINSPLHF.